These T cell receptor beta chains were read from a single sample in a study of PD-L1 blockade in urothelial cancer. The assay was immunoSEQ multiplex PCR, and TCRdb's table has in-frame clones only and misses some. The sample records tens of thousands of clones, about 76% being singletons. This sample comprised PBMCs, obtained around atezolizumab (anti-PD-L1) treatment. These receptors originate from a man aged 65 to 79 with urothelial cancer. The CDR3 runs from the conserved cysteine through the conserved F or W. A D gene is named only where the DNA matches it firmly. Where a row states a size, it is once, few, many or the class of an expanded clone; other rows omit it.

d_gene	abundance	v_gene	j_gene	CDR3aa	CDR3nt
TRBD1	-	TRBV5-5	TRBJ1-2	CASSHTGEYGYTF	TGTGCCAGCAGCCACACAGGGGAATATGGCTACACCTTC
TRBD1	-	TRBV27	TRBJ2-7	CASSLSRQGADYEQYF	TGTGCCAGCAGTTTATCTCGACAGGGGGCGGACTACGAGCAGTACTTC
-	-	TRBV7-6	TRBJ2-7	CASSLGPGQSSYEQYF	TGTGCCAGCAGCTTAGGCCCAGGGCAGAGCTCCTACGAGCAGTACTTC
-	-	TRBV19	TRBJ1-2	CASSPQSSNYGYTF	TGTGCCAGTAGTCCACAGAGTTCTAACTATGGCTACACCTTC
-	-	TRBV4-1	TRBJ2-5	CASSPSGGETQYF	TGCGCCAGCAGCCCCTCCGGCGGGGAGACCCAGTACTTC
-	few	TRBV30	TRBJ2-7	CAWSAGLSYEQYF	TGTGCCTGGAGTGCGGGACTCTCCTACGAGCAGTACTTC
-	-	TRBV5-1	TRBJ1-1	CASSLEDRNTEAFF	TGCGCCAGCAGCTTGGAGGACAGGAACACTGAAGCTTTCTTT
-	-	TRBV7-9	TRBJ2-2	CASSWGGIIDTGELFF	TGTGCCAGCAGCTGGGGAGGAATAATAGACACCGGGGAGCTGTTTTTT
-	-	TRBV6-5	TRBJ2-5	CASSYSGTGETQYF	TGTGCCAGCAGTTACTCCGGGACTGGAGAGACCCAGTACTTC
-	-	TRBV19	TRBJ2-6	CASRGRSGANVLTF	TGTGCCAGTAGGGGGCGCTCTGGGGCCAACGTCCTGACTTTC
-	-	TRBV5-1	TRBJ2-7	CASSLASEGTYEQYF	TGCGCCAGCAGCTTGGCGTCGGAGGGCACCTACGAGCAGTACTTC
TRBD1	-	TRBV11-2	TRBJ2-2	CASSLGTGGTGELFF	TGTGCCAGCAGCTTAGGGACAGGGGGCACCGGGGAGCTGTTTTTT
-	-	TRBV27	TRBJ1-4	CASSSSRVLNEKLFF	TGTGCCAGCAGTTCGTCGAGGGTCCTTAATGAAAAACTGTTTTTT
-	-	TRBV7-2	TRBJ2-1	CASSLDGGPYNEQFF	TGTGCCAGCAGCTTAGACGGGGGACCATACAATGAGCAGTTCTTC
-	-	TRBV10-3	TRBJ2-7	CAISETGYGSYEQYF	TGTGCCATCAGTGAGACAGGGTACGGCTCCTACGAGCAGTACTTC
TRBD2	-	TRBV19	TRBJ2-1	CASMGGSSSYNEQFF	TGTGCCAGTATGGGAGGGTCGAGCTCCTACAATGAGCAGTTCTTC
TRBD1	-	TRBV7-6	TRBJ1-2	CASSKGQGFGYTF	TGTGCCAGCAGCAAAGGACAGGGCTTTGGCTACACCTTC
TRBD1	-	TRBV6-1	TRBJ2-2	CASRDRGANTGELFF	TGTGCCAGCAGGGACAGGGGTGCGAACACCGGGGAGCTGTTTTTT
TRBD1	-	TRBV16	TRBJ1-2	CASSLGQGNYGYTF	TGTGCCAGCAGCCTCGGACAGGGAAACTATGGCTACACCTTC
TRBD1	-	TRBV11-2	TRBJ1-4	CASSRTRTGQGEKLFF	TGTGCCAGCAGCCGAACCCGGACAGGGCAGGGAGAAAAACTGTTTTTT
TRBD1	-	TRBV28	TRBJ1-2	CASRATTGVGYTF	TGTGCCAGCCGCGCGACCACAGGGGTTGGCTACACCTTC
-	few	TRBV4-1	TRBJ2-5	CASSQDSSFETQYF	TGCGCCAGCAGCCAAGATAGCTCCTTCGAGACCCAGTACTTC